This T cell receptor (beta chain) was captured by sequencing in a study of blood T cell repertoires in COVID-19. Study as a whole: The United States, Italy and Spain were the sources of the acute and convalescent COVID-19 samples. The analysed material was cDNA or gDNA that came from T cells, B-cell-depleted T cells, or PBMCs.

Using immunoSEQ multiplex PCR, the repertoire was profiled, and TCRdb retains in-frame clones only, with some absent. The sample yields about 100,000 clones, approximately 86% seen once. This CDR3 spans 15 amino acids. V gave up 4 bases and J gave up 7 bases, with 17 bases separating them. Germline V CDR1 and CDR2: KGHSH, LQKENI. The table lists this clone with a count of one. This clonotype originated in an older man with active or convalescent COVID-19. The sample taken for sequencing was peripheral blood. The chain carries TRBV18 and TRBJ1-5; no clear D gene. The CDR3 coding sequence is TGTGCCAGCTCACTCGGGTTCAATCAAGGACAGCCCCAGCATTTT. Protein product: CASSLGFNQGQPQHF.